Here is one TCR beta chain with its context. Its antigen is still unknown. Base qualities are not recorded, but no much larger clone differs from it by a single base. The time point label corresponds to: baseline before first vaccination. Vaccinee samples came from UK trials COV001 and COV002, including a single-blind randomized controlled phase 2/3 trial of AZD1222 (ChAdOx1 nCoV-19) in healthy adults. For TCRbeta chain sequencing, PBMC samples from trial participants were taken at day 0 and at day 28 after the second dose. The sample is drawn from a study of T cell responses to AZD1222 COVID-19 vaccine (dated by TCRdb to about 2021). In the study overall: Because spike-specific TCR depth and breadth did not differ between the two schedules, AZD1222 recipients who got a second dose at roughly 4 weeks were pooled with those who got a second dose at roughly 12 weeks. A total of 233 trial participants underwent TCR sequencing, of whom about 200 had received two doses of AZD1222 and about 25 had received two doses of the MenACWY control vaccine. Trial participants were enrolled by age into 18-55, 56-69 and 70-plus year subgroups, with about 150, 28 and 57 TCR-sequenced participants respectively.

On the study overall, not on this receptor specifically: Only five to seven AZD1222 recipients were SARS-CoV-2 seropositive at baseline, limiting conclusions about previously exposed vaccinees. The vaccine-associated CD4 TCRs covered the entire spike protein, and the dominant responses fell in regions 160-218 and 743-854. In the small 56-69-year group, the increase in depth fell short of significance, most likely because of low power. A significant rise in spike-specific TCR breadth and depth was observed after two AZD1222 doses relative to day 0 and relative to MenACWY recipients. Participants were mostly white British and included more females than males, and it was suggested by the authors that clonal diversity may have been underestimated. No day 14 peak-response samples were available, so repertoires were characterized only after the peak T cell response. Nearly half of unique spike-specific TCRs reportedly recognized epitopes outside regions mutated in the B.1.351 and B.1.1.7 variants.

The cysteine opens and the phenylalanine closes a CDR3 of 15 amino acids. This entry keeps only the CDR3 DNA: 45 bases, framed from base 1. V loses 5 bases, J loses 0 bases, and the germline ends lie 11 bases apart. The germline V gene provides CDR1 SNHLY and CDR2 FYNNEI. The CDR3 regions of human TCRbeta chains were subjected to immunosequencing. The published analysis was carried out like this. TCRs in the repertoires were compared against a reference library of SARS-CoV-2-specific TCRs that had been generated with the MIRA antigen-specificity platform. Breadth was defined as the fraction of unique TCRs that were SARS-CoV-2-associated. Depth was defined as the fraction of total T cells that were SARS-CoV-2-associated. Using the MIRA data, each spike-specific TCR was assigned both to the spike region to which the TCR was reactive and to a CD4 or CD8 class. Log10-transformed breadth and depth values were compared by one-way ANOVA with Sidak's multiple comparisons tests. The table was pulled from immuneACCESS by TCRdb, which kept in-frame rearrangements only. Such tables lose some clones; where checked, under half of the loss comes from unresolved V genes, and the rest has no known cause. That table supplies the V and J calls and clone size; D and trimming were determined from the DNA. This sample is represented by 170,000 or so clones; about nine tenths of them were singletons. The ten top clones hold about 3% of the sample.

Recombination connected TRBV2 to TRBJ2-1, with the identity of the D gene unclear. The receptor was isolated from an adult in good health. The starting material was peripheral blood, obtained on day 0 of AZD1222 vaccination. The CDR3 is CASSIRSSSYNEQFF. The nucleotide sequence is TGTGCCAGCAGTATCCGATCGAGCTCCTACAATGAGCAGTTCTTC.